Ten or more counts support the clone carrying this T cell receptor (beta chain). These data are taken from a study of regulatory T cells in long-lasting Graves disease. Sample time point: newly diagnosed GD, antithyroid drugs for less than 3 months. From RNA extracted from PBMCs, the TCR library was made. The CDR3 length is 14 residues. CDR1 and CDR2 from the germline V gene are SNHLY and FYNNEI. The V gene end was trimmed by 6 bases and the J gene end by 4 bases; junction bases not matched to a gene: 5. Construction of the TCR beta libraries employed iRepertoire HTBI primers in conjunction with Arm-PCR of CDR3 regions. TCRdb recomputed calls from the multiplex PCR reads with MiXCR, one row per CDR3 protein. The data hold 380,000 or so distinct CDR3 sequences, with 15% to 20% observed a single time. This same sample was also part of a study on T cells in Graves' hyperthyroidism and ophthalmopathy.

The J gene is TRBJ2-7, the V gene TRBV2; 11 nucleotides agree with TRBD2. This sequence originates from a woman under 30 with Graves disease. The specimen was peripheral blood mononuclear cells (PBMCs), collected at new diagnosis, from a patient treated with antithyroid drugs. The CDR3 DNA reads as TGTGCCAGCAGGCTGACTAGCGGGACGTACGAGCAGTACTTC. Its translation: CASRLTSGTYEQYF.